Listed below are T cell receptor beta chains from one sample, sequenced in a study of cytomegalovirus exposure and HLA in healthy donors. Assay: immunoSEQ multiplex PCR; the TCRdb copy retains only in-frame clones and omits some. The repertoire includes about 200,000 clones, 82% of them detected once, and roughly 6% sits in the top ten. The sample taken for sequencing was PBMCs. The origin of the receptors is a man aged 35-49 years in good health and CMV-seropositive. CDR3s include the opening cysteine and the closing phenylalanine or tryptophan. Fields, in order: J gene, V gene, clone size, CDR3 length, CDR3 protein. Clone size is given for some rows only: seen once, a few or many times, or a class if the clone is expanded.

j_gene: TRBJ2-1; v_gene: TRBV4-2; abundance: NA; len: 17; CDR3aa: CASSQALRLAGEDEQFF
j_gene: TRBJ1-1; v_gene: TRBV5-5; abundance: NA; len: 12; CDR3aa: CASSLKGTEAFF
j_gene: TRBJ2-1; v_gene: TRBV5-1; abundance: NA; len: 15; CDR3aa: CASSTLAETTNEQFF
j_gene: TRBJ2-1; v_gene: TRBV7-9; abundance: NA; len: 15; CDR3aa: CASSLVVGNYNEQFF
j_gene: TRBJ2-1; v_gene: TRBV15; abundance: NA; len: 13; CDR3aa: CAVREGLSNEQFF
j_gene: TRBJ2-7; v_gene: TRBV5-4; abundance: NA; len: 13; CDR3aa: CASTKSGIYEQYF
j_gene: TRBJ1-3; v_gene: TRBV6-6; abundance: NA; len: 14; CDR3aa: CASTPFGSGNTIYF
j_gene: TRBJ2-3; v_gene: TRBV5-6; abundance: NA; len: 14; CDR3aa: CASSLESNADTQYF
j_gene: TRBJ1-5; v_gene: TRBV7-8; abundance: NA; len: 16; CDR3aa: CASSTLQGGGNQPQHF
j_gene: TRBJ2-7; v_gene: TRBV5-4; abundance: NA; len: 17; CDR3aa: CASQDRLAGEGDYEQYF
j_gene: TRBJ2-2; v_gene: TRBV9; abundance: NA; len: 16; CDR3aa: CASSSRTTTNTGELFF
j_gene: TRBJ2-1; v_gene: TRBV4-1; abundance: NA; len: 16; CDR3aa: CASSQDPAGVYNEQFF
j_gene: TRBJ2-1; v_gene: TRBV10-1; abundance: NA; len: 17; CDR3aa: CASSEKTSGRLYNEQFF
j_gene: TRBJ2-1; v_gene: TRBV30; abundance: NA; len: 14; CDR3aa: CAWRAASTYNEQFF
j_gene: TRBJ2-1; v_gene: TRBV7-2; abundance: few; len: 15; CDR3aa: CASSPRQGGYNEQFF
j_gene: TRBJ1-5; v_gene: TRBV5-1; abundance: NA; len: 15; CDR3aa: CASSLEGGSGQPQHF
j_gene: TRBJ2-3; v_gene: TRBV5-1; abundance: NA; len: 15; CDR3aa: CASSLDRGDTDTQYF
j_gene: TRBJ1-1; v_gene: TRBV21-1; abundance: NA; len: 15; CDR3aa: CASSIHRGLNTEAFF
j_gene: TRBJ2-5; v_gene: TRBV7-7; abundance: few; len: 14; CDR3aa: CASSVTGGWETQYF
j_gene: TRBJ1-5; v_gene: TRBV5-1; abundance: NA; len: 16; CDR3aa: CASSLGFGTGNQPQHF
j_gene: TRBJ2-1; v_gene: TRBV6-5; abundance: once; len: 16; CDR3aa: CASSYSGLAGENEQFF
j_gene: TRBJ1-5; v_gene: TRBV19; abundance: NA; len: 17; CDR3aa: CASSIGRGGASNQPQHF
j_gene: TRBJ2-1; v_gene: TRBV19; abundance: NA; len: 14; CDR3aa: CASRRTGLLNEQFF
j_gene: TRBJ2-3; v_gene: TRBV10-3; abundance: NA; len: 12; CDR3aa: CATRTSGDTQYF
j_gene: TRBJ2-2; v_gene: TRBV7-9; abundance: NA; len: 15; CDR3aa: CASSTSLANTGELFF
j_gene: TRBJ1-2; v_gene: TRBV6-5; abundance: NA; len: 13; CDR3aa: CASSESTGYGYTF
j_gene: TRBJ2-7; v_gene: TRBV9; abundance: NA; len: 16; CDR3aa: CASSVAVGLAGDEQYF
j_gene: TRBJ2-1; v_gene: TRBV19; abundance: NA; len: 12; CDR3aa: CASRGTTNEQFF
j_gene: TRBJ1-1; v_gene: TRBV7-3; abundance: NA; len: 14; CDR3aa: CASSLGPGGPEAFF
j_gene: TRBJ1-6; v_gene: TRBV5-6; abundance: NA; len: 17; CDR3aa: CASSLPPQDGANSPLHF
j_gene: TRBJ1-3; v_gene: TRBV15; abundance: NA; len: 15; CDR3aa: CATSRDQQGGGTIYF
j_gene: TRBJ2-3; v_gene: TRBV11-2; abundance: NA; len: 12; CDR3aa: CASSSNRLTQYF
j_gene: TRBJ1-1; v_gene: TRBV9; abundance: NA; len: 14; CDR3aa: CASSPRTGNTEAFF
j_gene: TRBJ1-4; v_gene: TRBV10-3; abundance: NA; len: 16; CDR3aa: CAISQTGAATNEKLFF
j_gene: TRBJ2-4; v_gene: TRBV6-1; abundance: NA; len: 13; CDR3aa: CASSALAKNIQYF
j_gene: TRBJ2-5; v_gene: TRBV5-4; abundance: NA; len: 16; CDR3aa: CASSALGPDSGETQYF
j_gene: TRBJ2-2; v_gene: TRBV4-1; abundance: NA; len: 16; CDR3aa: CASTYGGGRGTGELFF
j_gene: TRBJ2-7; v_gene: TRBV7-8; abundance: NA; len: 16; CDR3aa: CASSRGSVGPGGEQYF
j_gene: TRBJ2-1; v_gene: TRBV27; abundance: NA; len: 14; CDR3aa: CASSTGQGWIEQFF
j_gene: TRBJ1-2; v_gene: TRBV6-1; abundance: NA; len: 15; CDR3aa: CASSEGQALNYGYTF
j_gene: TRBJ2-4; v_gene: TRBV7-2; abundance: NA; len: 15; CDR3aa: CASGGLAGVENIQYF
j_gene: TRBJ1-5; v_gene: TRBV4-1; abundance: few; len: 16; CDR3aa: CASSPTEVRGPQPQHF
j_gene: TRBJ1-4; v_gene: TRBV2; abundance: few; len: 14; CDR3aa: CASSELLSDEKLFF
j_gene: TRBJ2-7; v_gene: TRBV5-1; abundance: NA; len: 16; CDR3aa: CASQTATSAIRDEQYF
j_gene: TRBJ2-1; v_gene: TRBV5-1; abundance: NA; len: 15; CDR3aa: CASSLETSGFLEQFF
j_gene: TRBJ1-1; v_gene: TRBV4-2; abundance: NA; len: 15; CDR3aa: CASSQGAGMNTEAFF
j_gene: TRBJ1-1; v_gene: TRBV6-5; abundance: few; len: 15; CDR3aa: CASSYPGQGNTEAFF
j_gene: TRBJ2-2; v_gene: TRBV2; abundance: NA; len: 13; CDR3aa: CASRGTGTGELFF
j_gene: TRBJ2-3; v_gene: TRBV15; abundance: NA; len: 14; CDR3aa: CATQRDRGPDTQYF
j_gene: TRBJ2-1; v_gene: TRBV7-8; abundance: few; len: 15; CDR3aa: CASSLGRDDFNEQFF
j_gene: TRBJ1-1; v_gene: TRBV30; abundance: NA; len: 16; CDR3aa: CAWSLPLQGALTEAFF
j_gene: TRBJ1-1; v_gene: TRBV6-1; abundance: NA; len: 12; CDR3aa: CASRGGSTEAFF
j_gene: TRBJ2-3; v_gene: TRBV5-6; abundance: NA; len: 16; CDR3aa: CASSPAARDYTDTQYF
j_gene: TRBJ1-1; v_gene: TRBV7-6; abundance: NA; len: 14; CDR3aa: CASSAGGVNTEAFF